These 10 T cell receptor beta chains came from one sample sequenced in a study of cytomegalovirus exposure and HLA in healthy donors. Primers: 60 Vbeta forward and 13 Jbeta reverse. Using immunoSEQ multiplex PCR, the repertoire was profiled, and TCRdb retains in-frame clones only, with some absent. The repertoire has 110,000 to 150,000 clones, about 80% of them found once; the top ten carry 1.9%. Sequencing was carried out using PBMCs. These receptors all come from a woman aged 40 to 50 in good health and CMV-seronegative.

V usage is TRBV6-1 and J usage is TRBJ2-1, with 9 bases matching TRBD2. V shed 7 bases and J 6 bases; nucleotides not matched to a gene: 10. This CDR3 spans 15 amino acids. Germline CDR1 is MNHNS and CDR2 is SASEGT. CDR3 DNA sequence: TGTGCCAGCACCAGATCTAGCGGGACGGGCAATGAGCAGTTCTTC. As protein: CASTRSSGTGNEQFF.

This rearrangement joins TRBV6-5 to TRBJ2-3; D perhaps matches TRBD2 (6 bases). Trimming took 3 bases from V and 0 from J, leaving 10 bases between them. The length of the CDR3 is 15 residues. Germline V gives CDR1 MNHEY, CDR2 SVGAGI. Written as DNA, the CDR3 is TGTGCCAGCAGTTATTACAGCGGGAGCACAGATACGCAGTATTTT. This codes for CASSYYSGSTDTQYF.

V usage is TRBV28 and J usage is TRBJ1-1; 7 nucleotides line up with TRBD1. Germline V gene data show CDR1 as MDHEN and CDR2 as SYDVKM. Trimming took 5 bases from V and 5 from J; bases not matched to a gene: 14. The CDR3 is made up of 16 amino acids. The CDR3 here is CASSLTGQLFWTEAFF. In nucleotides, the CDR3 is TGTGCCAGCAGTCTAACGGGACAGTTGTTTTGGACTGAAGCTTTCTTT.

V is TRBV7-2 and J is TRBJ2-4; 7 nucleotides match TRBD1. Germline lookup yields CDR1 SGHTA and CDR2 FQGNSA. CDR3 length equals 14 residues. The V gene end was trimmed by 5 bases and the J gene end by 9 bases; junction bases not matched to a gene: 10. This chain's CDR3 is CASSPGQAGTIQYF. The CDR3 DNA reads TGTGCCAGCAGCCCAGGACAGGCGGGTACCATTCAGTACTTC.

The table lists this clone with a count of one. The rearrangement joins TRBV2 to TRBJ2-6; possible D gene TRBD2, 5 bases. Germline assignment: CDR1 SNHLY and CDR2 FYNNEI. Trimming cost V 5 bases and J 1 base, with 9 bases left between them. The CDR3 spans 15 residues. In DNA form, the CDR3 reads TGTGCCAGCAGTTGGGGAGTTTCTGGGGCCAACGTCCTGACTTTC. It is translated as CASSWGVSGANVLTF.

The chain employs TRBV28 and TRBJ2-5, with 7 bases aligning to TRBD1. The J call may not be correct, given that the DNA end is closer to TRBJ2-7. CDR1 and CDR2 (germline): MDHEN, SYDVKM. This CDR3 comprises 14 residues. Here the CDR3 reads CASSSPGQLYEQYF. Written as DNA, the CDR3 is TGTGCCAGCAGTTCCCCGGGACAGTTGTACGAGCAGTACTTC.

The chain employs TRBV5-1 and TRBJ1-1; 9 bases fit TRBD1. This CDR3 is 15 amino acids long. The junction had 8 bases not matched to a gene; V was cut back by 4 bases and J by 4 bases. CDR1 SGHRS and CDR2 YFSETQ come from the germline V gene. CDR3 amino acids: CASSQSQGAFTEAFF. CDR3 bases: TGCGCCAGCAGCCAGTCACAGGGGGCTTTCACTGAAGCTTTCTTT. Using reference TRBV5-1 and TRBJ1-1 for the parts outside the CDR3, the full variable domain is KAGVTQTPRYLIKTRGQQVTLSCSPISGHRSVSWYQQTPGQGLQFLFEYFSETQRNKGNFPGRFSGRQFSNSRSEMNVSTLELGDSALYLCASSQSQGAFTEAFFGQGTRLTVV.

This clone was recorded a few times. The CDR3 region is CASSALALLSSGREADTQYF. DNA for the CDR3: TGTGCCAGCAGTGCTTTAGCCCTCCTAAGCAGCGGGAGGGAGGCAGATACGCAGTATTTT. The chain carries TRBV27 and TRBJ2-3; 10 bases are a match to TRBD2. V shed 5 bases and J 4 bases; nucleotides not matched to a gene: 21. CDR3 size: 20 residues. CDR1 is MNHEY, CDR2 SMNVEV, per germline (reference sequence).

This rearrangement joins TRBV19 to TRBJ1-1; no clear D gene. Germline CDR1 LNHDA, CDR2 SQIVND (reference sequence). V was cut by 1 base and J by 3 bases, with 9 bases left in between. The CDR3 runs to 14 residues. In DNA, the CDR3 is TGTGCCAGTAGTATAGGTTTCCCGGACACTGAAGCTTTCTTT. The encoded protein is CASSIGFPDTEAFF.

The chain uses TRBV28 and TRBJ1-1; perhaps TRBD1 as D (6 bases). The CDR3 runs to 14 residues. Trimming removed 3 bases at V and 1 base at J, with 9 bases between. Germline V gives CDR1 MDHEN, CDR2 SYDVKM. The CDR3: CASSFGQRNTEAFF. The CDR3 region has the DNA TGTGCCAGCAGTTTTGGACAGAGGAACACTGAAGCTTTCTTT.